The next 20 T cell receptor beta chains were all read from a single sample in a study of T cell responses to AZD1222 COVID-19 vaccine (TCRdb year 2021). The library relied on the immunoSEQ multiplex PCR assay. TCRdb took over this immuneACCESS table, retaining in-frame rearrangements with V and J assigned. Such tables are incomplete; in checked studies, under half of the missing clones stem from an unresolved V gene, and the remainder is unexplained. This sample has under 150,000 clones in its table, and around nine tenths of those were observed once. Jointly, the top ten make up 3.4% of the sample. Read against the paper, the sample's time point label means: baseline before first vaccination. The sample in question was peripheral blood, obtained on day 0 of AZD1222 vaccination. These receptors all come from an adult in good health.

The chain uses TRBV5-4 and TRBJ1-4; D is undetermined. The V gene's germline CDR1 is SGHNT and CDR2 YYREEE (reference sequence). CDR3 length: 13 residues. V was shortened by 0 bases and J by 8 bases, with 8 bases between the two germline ends. CDR3: CASSLDAQEKLFF. The CDR3 DNA is TGTGCCAGCAGCTTGGATGCTCAGGAAAAACTGTTTTTT. The variable domain in full, completed from reference TRBV5-4 and TRBJ1-4, reads ETGVTQSPTHLIKTRGQQVTLRCSSQSGHNTVSWYQQALGQGPQFIFQYYREEENGRGNFPPRFSGLQFPNYSSELNVNALELDDSALYLCASSLDAQEKLFFGSGTQLSVL.

The chain recombines TRBV7-2 with TRBJ2-1; D call uncertain. The germline CDR1 and CDR2 sequences are SGHTA and FQGNSA. Trimming left V 0 bases short and J 6 bases short, with 15 bases between. This CDR3 comprises 16 residues. The CDR3 sequence is CASSLATHPHPNEQFF. CDR3 DNA: TGTGCCAGCAGCTTAGCAACCCATCCCCACCCCAATGAGCAGTTCTTC. The whole variable domain, remainder taken from reference TRBV7-2 and TRBJ2-1, is GAGVSQSPSNKVTEKGKDVELRCDPISGHTALYWYRQSLGQGLEFLIYFQGNSAPDKSGLPSDRFSAERTGGSVSTLTIQRTQQEDSAVYLCASSLATHPHPNEQFFGPGTRLTVL.

The J gene is TRBJ2-7, the V gene TRBV11-3; TRBD1 matches 8 bases. The V gene end was trimmed by 0 bases and the J gene end by 3 bases; junction bases not matched to a gene: 4. CDR1 SGHNT and CDR2 YENEEA come from the germline V gene. This CDR3 comprises 15 residues. CDR3 region: CASSLEGQGLYEQYF. In DNA, the CDR3 is TGTGCCAGCAGCTTAGAAGGACAGGGCCTCTACGAGCAGTACTTC.

The rearrangement uses TRBV7-9 and TRBJ2-7; D might be TRBD1 (6 bases). The CDR3 contains 15 residues. Germline V gives CDR1 SEHNR, CDR2 FQNEAQ (reference sequence). Trimming took off 5 bases at V and 3 bases at J, with 17 bases between the two ends. This chain's CDR3 is CASSPLQGILYEQYF. The CDR3 nucleotides read TGTGCCAGCAGCCCTCTGCAGGGGATCCTCTACGAGCAGTACTTC.

The chain has TRBV12-3 or TRBV12-4 and TRBJ1-5; TRBD1 matches 11 bases. V shed 8 bases, J shed 6 bases, and the junction held 3 bases outside the gene matches. The CDR3 is 13 residues long. In DNA, the CDR3 is TGTGCCAGCCGGACAGGGGGCGGTCAGCCCCAGCATTTT. Translation gives CASRTGGGQPQHF.

The genes are TRBV3-1 (or the pseudogene TRBV3-2) and TRBJ2-3, with TRBD1 as a possible D gene (6 bases). This CDR3 is 13 amino acids long. Germline V lookup: CDR1 LGHDT, CDR2 YNNKEL (reference sequence). V lost 0 bases, J lost 10 bases, and 11 bases lay in between. The CDR3 region is CASSQDWGRPQYF. In DNA form, the CDR3 reads TGTGCCAGCAGCCAAGATTGGGGGCGTCCGCAGTATTTT.

The chain is built from TRBV6-2 or TRBV6-3 and TRBJ2-7, with 14 bases matching TRBD2. Germline V CDR1 and CDR2: MNHEY, SVGEGT. V dropped 2 bases and J dropped 3; count of bases not matched to a gene: 3. This CDR3 has 16 residues. The CDR3 DNA follows: TGTGCCAGCAGTTACCGACTAGCGGGAGGGTTCTACGAGCAGTACTTC. This gives the protein CASSYRLAGGFYEQYF.

In DNA form, the CDR3 reads TGTGCCACCAGTGATTTGCAATCGGGCTATGGCTACACCTTC. Translation: CATSDLQSGYGYTF. The gene calls are TRBV24-1 and TRBJ1-2; D remains unclear. The CDR3 is 14 amino acids. Between the trimmed V and J ends, which lost 0 bases and 4 bases, there was a span of 8 bases. The V gene's germline CDR1 is KGHDR and CDR2 SFDVKD.

The chain joins TRBV30 to TRBJ2-3; possible D gene TRBD2, 6 bases. CDR1 and CDR2 (germline): GTSNPN, SVGIG (reference sequence). This CDR3 has 13 residues. Trimming pared 3 bases from V and 1 base from J, leaving 8 bases between. CDR3 DNA sequence: TGTGCCTGGAGGCGCGGGGGCACAGATACGCAGTATTTT. It translates to CAWRRGGTDTQYF. Complete variable domain (other parts from reference TRBV30 and TRBJ2-3): SQTIHQWPATLVQPVGSPLSLECTVEGTSNPNLYWYRQAAGRGLQLLFYSVGIGQISSEVPQNLSASRPQDRQFILSSKKLLLSDSGFYLCAWRRGGTDTQYFGPGTRLTVL.

CDR3 sequence (DNA): TGTGCCAGCAGTTACTCCCGGGCTGGAGTCAATCAGCCCCAGCATTTT. It codes for CASSYSRAGVNQPQHF. This chain links TRBV6-5 with TRBJ1-5; D not certain. Germline V gene data show CDR1 as MNHEY and CDR2 as SVGAGI. V lost 0 bases and J lost 3, with 12 bases in between. The CDR3 has 16 amino acids.

The chain is built from TRBV30 and TRBJ1-3; D call uncertain. V shed 4 bases and J shed 9 bases, with 10 bases lying between them. Germline assignment: CDR1 GTSNPN and CDR2 SVGIG (reference sequence). The CDR3 is 11 residues long. Here the CDR3 DNA reads TGTGCCTGGATTGGCGGTAGCACCATATATTTT. Translated, it gives CAWIGGSTIYF.

The genes are TRBV6-5 and TRBJ1-1, with D possibly matching TRBD1 (5 bases). This CDR3 spans 13 amino acids. Germline V CDR1 and CDR2: MNHEY, SVGAGI. The V end lost 6 bases, the J end lost 1 base, and 9 bases lay between the germline ends. In DNA, the CDR3 is TGTGCCAGCAGCAACGGACAGAACACTGAAGCTTTCTTT. Protein sequence: CASSNGQNTEAFF.

The chain is built from TRBV6-5 and TRBJ1-5, with 9 bases fitting TRBD1. CDR1 is MNHEY, CDR2 SVGAGI, per germline. The J segment lost 5 bases and the V segment lost 4 bases, leaving 3 bases of the junction unmatched. This CDR3 contains 14 residues. The CDR3: CASSSGQGYQPQHF. The CDR3 DNA reads TGTGCCAGCAGTTCAGGACAGGGGTATCAGCCCCAGCATTTT.

CDR3 amino acids: CASSPTRGGIYGYTF. The CDR3 nucleotides are TGTGCCAGCAGCCCCACCCGGGGGGGAATCTATGGCTACACCTTC. The chain links TRBV27 to TRBJ1-2; D perhaps matches TRBD1 (5 bases). Germline loops: CDR1 MNHEY, CDR2 SMNVEV (reference sequence). V was shortened by 6 bases and J by 4 bases, with 18 bases between the two germline ends. This CDR3 is 15 amino acids long.

The genes are TRBV4-1 and TRBJ1-2; D gene unclear. This CDR3 contains 16 residues. Germline CDR1 MGHRA, CDR2 YSYEKL. The V end lost 0 bases, the J end lost 5 bases, and 16 bases lay between the germline ends. In nucleotides, the CDR3 is TGCGCCAGCAGCCAAGATATCTCGCGGACGGATTATGGCTACACCTTC. Amino acids: CASSQDISRTDYGYTF.

This clone was seen once. This rearrangement joins TRBV6-5 to TRBJ2-5; weak D call: TRBD1 (6 bases). This CDR3 region has 14 residues. Trimming shortened V by 6 bases and J by 1 base, and 12 bases separated the two germline ends. Germline CDR1 reads MNHEY; CDR2 reads SVGAGI. The CDR3, as DNA: TGTGCCAGCAGGACAGGACGGACCCAAGAGACCCAGTACTTC. Protein: CASRTGRTQETQYF.

This chain uses TRBV10-3 with TRBJ1-2; possible D gene TRBD1, 5 bases. The germline CDR1 and CDR2 sequences are ENHRY and SYGVKD. CDR3 length: 16 residues. V gave up 0 bases and J gave up 4 bases, with 15 bases separating them. CDR3 sequence reads: CAISESLGVDSYGYTF. The CDR3 nucleotides are TGTGCCATCAGTGAGTCCTTAGGGGTTGATAGCTATGGCTACACCTTC.

This chain connects TRBV29-1 to TRBJ2-1; 11 bases map to TRBD2. With 7 bases clipped from V and 4 bases from J, the junction kept 3 bases outside the gene matches. Germline values: CDR1 SQVTM, CDR2 ANQGSEA. The CDR3 has 13 amino acids. CDR3 sequence (DNA): TGCAGCGCGACTAGCGGGGTTTACAATGAGCAGTTCTTC. Encoded protein: CSATSGVYNEQFF.

V is TRBV11-3 and J is TRBJ1-1; D not resolved. The germline gives CDR1 SGHNT, CDR2 YENEEA. V lost 5 bases to trimming and J lost 3 bases, with 10 bases between them. This CDR3 comprises 13 residues. The CDR3 DNA sequence: TGTGCCAGCAGCGCGGGAGGAGACACTGAAGCTTTCTTT. This gives the protein CASSAGGDTEAFF.

V is TRBV7-2 and J is TRBJ1-3; D is uncertain. Germline CDR1 reads SGHTA; CDR2 reads FQGNSA. Trimming pared 4 bases from V and 2 bases from J, leaving 12 bases between. The CDR3 runs 15 residues. The CDR3 is CASSSASGAGNTIYF. Written as DNA, the CDR3 is TGTGCCAGCAGCTCAGCCTCAGGTGCTGGAAACACCATATATTTT.